These 7 T cell receptor beta chains were sequenced from one sample in a study of blood T cell repertoires in COVID-19. Using immunoSEQ multiplex PCR, the repertoire was profiled, and TCRdb retains in-frame clones only, with some absent. Of approximately 250,000 clones listed, 86% are singletons. Sequenced: peripheral blood. These receptors came from a man in his forties with active or convalescent COVID-19.

This chain links TRBV11-3 with TRBJ2-2; the D gene is possibly TRBD2 (6 bases). Trimming shortened V by 5 bases and J by 5 bases, and 18 bases separated the two germline ends. CDR1 and CDR2 from the germline V gene are SGHNT and YENEEA. This CDR3 spans 16 amino acids. In DNA, the CDR3 is TGTGCCAGCAGCCCGACCCGGGGGTTAGTGACCGGGGAGCTGTTTTTT. Protein sequence: CASSPTRGLVTGELFF.

Only one count was recorded for this clone. The chain joins TRBV7-2 to TRBJ2-3; D gene uncertain. This CDR3 has 13 amino acids. The germline V gene has CDR1 SGHTA and CDR2 FQGNSA. With 5 bases removed from V and 1 base from J, the gap between germline ends came to 7 bases. CDR3 loop: CASSTAGTDTQYF. In DNA, the CDR3 is TGTGCCAGCAGCACGGCGGGCACAGATACGCAGTATTTT.

V and J are TRBV11-3 and TRBJ2-1, with TRBD1 identical over 8 bases. The CDR3 loop spans 17 amino acids. CDR1 and CDR2 (germline): SGHNT, YENEEA. V trimming: 5 bases; J trimming: 3 bases; junction bases outside the gene matches: 12. This CDR3 is CASSQIHGDRHYNEQFF. CDR3 sequence (DNA): TGTGCCAGCAGCCAAATACACGGGGACAGGCACTACAATGAGCAGTTCTTC.

The V call is TRBV25-1, the J call TRBJ1-3; D is unclear. The germline V and J ends were trimmed by 6 bases and 4 bases, with 13 bases remaining between them. Germline-derived CDR1 and CDR2 are MGHDK and SYGVNS. This CDR3 contains 14 residues. As DNA, the CDR3 is TGTGCCAGCAGCCACGCGACGGAGGGAAACACCATATATTTT. Its protein is CASSHATEGNTIYF.

The V gene is TRBV7-6, the J gene TRBJ2-5, with 9 bases identical to TRBD1. This CDR3 is 14 amino acids long. Germline lookup yields CDR1 SGHVS and CDR2 FNYEAQ. V lost 5 bases to trimming and J lost 3 bases; unmatched junction nucleotides: 4. Here the CDR3 DNA reads TGTGCCAGCAGCACGGGACAGGGAAAAGAGACCCAGTACTTC. Its translation is CASSTGQGKETQYF.

The V gene is TRBV2, the J gene TRBJ2-2, with 9 bases matching TRBD1. CDR3 length: 13 amino acids. V dropped 7 bases and J dropped 7; count of bases not matched to a gene: 4. Germline CDR1 is SNHLY and CDR2 is FYNNEI. Here the CDR3 DNA reads TGTGCCAGCATAGGACAGGGGAACGGGGAGCTGTTTTTT. It codes for CASIGQGNGELFF.

V and J are TRBV5-1 and TRBJ2-1; D call uncertain. V shed 0 bases and J shed 8 bases, with 6 bases lying between them. The CDR3 is 12 amino acids. In germline, CDR1 is SGHRS, CDR2 YFSETQ. For the CDR3, the DNA is TGCGCCAGCAGCTTGGACTTCTATGAGCAGTTCTTC. As protein: CASSLDFYEQFF.